This T cell receptor beta chain derives from a study of vaccination and CD4 T cells after COVID-19. Study as a whole: Overlapping spike peptides from SARS-CoV-2, HCoV-NL63, HCoV-OC43 and HCoV-229E served to stimulate the cells.

Per germline, CDR1 SEHNR and CDR2 FQNEAQ (reference sequence). The length of the CDR3 is 12 residues. The ends were cut back, 5 bases at V and 7 bases at J, with 9 bases in the middle. A few counts support this clonotype. The target antigen is unknown. Sequenced with the Oncomine TCR Beta short-read assay was DNA taken from cultured CD4+ T cells. TCRdb redid the calling of the PCR reads with MiXCR, one entry per CDR3 protein. The sample lists about 21,000 distinct CDR3 sequences, under 65% occurring once. Noted treatment: roughly ten-day PBMC culture with coronavirus spike peptide pools or control peptides (ViraFEST assay). Expanded clonotypes were found by TCR sequencing after peptide-pool stimulation (ViraFEST). Positive PCR tests dated from March to December 2020, predating US Alpha, Beta and Delta variants.

The sequence was collected from a human donor who had recovered from COVID-19. The chain links TRBV7-9 to TRBJ2-1; D is possibly TRBD2 (6 bases). The sequenced sample was CD4+ T cells from blood, cultured in vitro. CDR3 sequence: CASSPAGNEQFF. The CDR3 bases are TGTGCCAGCAGCCCAGCGGGTAATGAGCAGTTCTTC.